These 23 T cell receptor beta chains were sequenced from one sample in a study of blood T cells in healthy people across ages. Sample-barcoded 5' priming and a J-beta primer mix drove a second PCR of about 6 to 11 cycles. TCRdb recomputed calls from the 5' RACE reads with MiXCR, one row per CDR3 protein. The table lists roughly 800,000 distinct CDR3 sequences, over 45% of them singletons. Source material: blood. The source is a man aged 25 to 40 in good health.

This chain joins TRBV12-3 or TRBV12-4 and TRBJ2-3; D uncertain. Trimming removed 1 base at V and 2 bases at J, with 7 bases between. CDR3 length equals 14 residues. The CDR3: CASSLVWLTDTQYF. The CDR3, as DNA: TGTGCCAGCAGTTTAGTGTGGCTCACAGATACGCAGTATTTT.

The chain uses TRBV4-2 and TRBJ2-7; D not resolved. The germline CDR1 and CDR2 sequences are LGHNA and YNFKEQ. This CDR3 comprises 11 residues. V lost 10 bases and J lost 7, with 14 bases in between. The CDR3 loop reads CATQELNEQYF. CDR3 nucleotides: TGTGCCACCCAGGAGCTCAATGAGCAGTACTTC.

There are a few counts of this clonotype. CDR3 coding DNA: TGTGCCAGCAGCTTCCTGGACAGGGAAGAGACCCAGTACTTC. Protein sequence: CASSFLDREETQYF. The chain employs TRBV5-4 and TRBJ2-5; 8 positions match TRBD1. The CDR3 runs to 14 residues. With V trimmed by 2 bases and J by 3 bases, 3 bases remained unmatched. Looked up from germline, CDR1 is SGHNT and CDR2 is YYREEE (reference sequence).

This rearrangement joins TRBV20-1 to TRBJ2-7; D call uncertain. Germline V gene sequence: CDR1 DFQATT, CDR2 SNEGSKA (reference sequence). This CDR3 region has 13 residues. Trimming cost V 5 bases and J 3 bases, with 14 bases left between them. Here the CDR3 reads CSAQFWGNYEQYF. DNA for the CDR3: TGCAGTGCTCAGTTCTGGGGAAACTACGAGCAGTACTTC.

This clonotype was seen a single time. This chain links TRBV29-1 with TRBJ2-1; TRBD2 matches 8 bases. The CDR3 length is 14 residues. Germline lookup yields CDR1 SQVTM and CDR2 ANQGSEA. Trimming at V came to 5 bases and at J to 7 bases, leaving 10 bases not matched to a gene. The CDR3 region has the DNA TGCAGCGTTTCCATGACGGGGGGGCCGAATGAGCAGTTCTTC. Its translation: CSVSMTGGPNEQFF.

The gene calls are TRBV20-1 and TRBJ2-7; 9 bases are a match to TRBD2. Germline V gene data show CDR1 as DFQATT and CDR2 as SNEGSKA (reference sequence). The CDR3 has 14 residues. The V and J ends lost 1 base and 4 bases, in that order; junction bases with no gene match: 5. CDR3 DNA sequence: TGCAGTGCTAGAGCAGCGGGAGGTGGGTACGAGCAGTACTTC. It is translated as CSARAAGGGYEQYF.

The CDR3 loop reads CASSEDPPTDTQYF. The CDR3, as DNA: TGTGCCAGCAGCGAGGACCCTCCCACAGATACGCAGTATTTT. This chain uses TRBV7-6 with TRBJ2-3; D gene uncertain. Germline assignment: CDR1 SGHVS and CDR2 FNYEAQ. Trimming stripped 5 bases from V and 2 bases from J, with 11 bases between. This CDR3 spans 14 amino acids.

This clonotype was observed a few times. The chain has TRBV28 and TRBJ1-1; D remains ambiguous. Per the germline V gene, CDR1 is MDHEN and CDR2 is SYDVKM. Trimming took off 10 bases at V and 7 bases at J, with 10 bases between the two ends. The CDR3 sequence is 10 residues long. The CDR3 nucleotides read TGTGCCACCGGGAATTATGAAGCTTTCTTT. Translating it yields CATGNYEAFF.

Only one count was recorded for this clonotype. J is TRBJ2-2 and V is TRBV7-6; the match to TRBD1 covers 9 bases. CDR3 length: 18 amino acids. In germline, CDR1 is SGHVS, CDR2 FNYEAQ. V was clipped by 6 bases and J by 4 bases; unmatched bases: 15. CDR3 in amino acids: CASRFGQGSWESTGELFF. The CDR3 coding sequence is TGTGCCAGCAGATTCGGACAGGGGAGCTGGGAGAGCACCGGGGAGCTGTTTTTT.

The gene calls are TRBV4-3 and TRBJ2-6; D is perhaps TRBD1 or TRBD2 (6 bases each). V gave up 4 bases and J gave up 4 bases, with 23 bases separating them. Germline V gene sequence: CDR1 LGHNA, CDR2 YSLEER. The CDR3 is made up of 19 amino acids. The CDR3 DNA is TGCGCCAGCAGCCCCCAACTGTTGGGGGGCTACGGAGGGGCCAACGTCCTGACTTTC. This gives the protein CASSPQLLGGYGGANVLTF.

This chain connects TRBV29-1 to TRBJ2-7, with D tentatively TRBD2 (7 bases). The V end was cut by 5 bases, the J end by 11 bases, with 16 bases between. The CDR3 totals 11 residues. CDR1 and CDR2 (germline): SQVTM, ANQGSEA. CDR3 in DNA: TGCAGCGTTCCCGGAACAGGGAGGGAGTACTTC. Translation gives CSVPGTGREYF.

J is TRBJ1-2 and V is TRBV30, with D unclear. Germline-derived CDR1 and CDR2 are GTSNPN and SVGIG (reference sequence). Trimming cost V 3 bases and J 1 base, with 9 bases left between them. The CDR3 runs 13 residues. This chain's CDR3 is CAWSGGFNYGYTF. The CDR3 DNA sequence: TGTGCCTGGAGCGGAGGATTTAACTATGGCTACACCTTC.

The rearrangement uses TRBV29-1 and TRBJ2-3; TRBD2 aligns across 8 bases. The CDR3 sequence is 13 residues long. CDR1 and CDR2 from the germline V gene are SQVTM and ANQGSEA. Germline trimming cut 7 bases from V and 0 bases from J; bases unmatched to any gene: 3. DNA of the CDR3: TGCAGCGGTAAGCGGGGGAGCACAGATACGCAGTATTTT. Its protein is CSGKRGSTDTQYF.

This chain links TRBV20-1 with TRBJ2-4; D is unclear. The DNA end favors TRBJ2-5, so the J call may be wrong. The CDR3 has 13 residues. The V gene's germline CDR1 is DFQATT and CDR2 SNEGSKA (reference sequence). The CDR3 DNA reads as TGCAGTGCTAGAGATTACAGCCAAGAGACCCAGTACTTC. Translation: CSARDYSQETQYF.

The chain links TRBV5-1 to TRBJ1-2; 9 positions match TRBD1. J gave up 4 bases and V 3 bases, and 4 bases lay outside the gene matches. This CDR3 region has 14 residues. The germline gives CDR1 SGHRS, CDR2 YFSETQ. As DNA, the CDR3 is TGCGCCAGCAGCTGGGTGGACAGGGGCTATGGCTACACCTTC. Translated, it gives CASSWVDRGYGYTF.

The gene calls are TRBV2 and TRBJ2-7; D ambiguous. The tail of the sequence fits TRBJ2-5 better, so the J call may be wrong. Per the germline V gene, CDR1 is SNHLY and CDR2 is FYNNEI. The CDR3 runs to 13 residues. The CDR3 sequence is CASSPGGLGTQYF. CDR3 nucleotide sequence: TGTGCCAGCAGCCCCGGTGGGTTAGGGACCCAGTACTTC.

The chain is built from TRBV7-9 and TRBJ1-1, with D possibly TRBD1 on 5 matching bases. Germline assignment: CDR1 SEHNR and CDR2 FQNEAQ (reference sequence). The V gene lost 4 bases and the J gene lost 11 bases, with 23 bases spanning the gap. This CDR3 is 15 amino acids long. CDR3 sequence reads: CASSSAFLTDPLAFF. The CDR3, as DNA: TGTGCCAGCAGCTCCGCCTTCTTGACAGATCCCTTGGCTTTCTTT.

CDR3 sequence: CSVIGSSYNEQFF. For the CDR3, the DNA is TGCAGTGTAATAGGAAGTTCCTACAATGAGCAGTTCTTC. The rearrangement links TRBV20-1 to TRBJ2-1; D not certain. This CDR3 contains 13 residues. Looked up from germline, CDR1 is DFQATT and CDR2 is SNEGSKA (reference sequence). The ends were cut back, 7 bases at V and 1 base at J, with 11 bases in the middle.

The rearrangement links TRBV7-2 to TRBJ2-5; D is perhaps TRBD1 (5 bases). The CDR3 is 14 residues long. Deletions cut 5 bases from V and 5 bases from J, with 15 bases between. The germline V gene encodes CDR1 SGHTA and CDR2 FQGNSA. This CDR3 reads CASSPQGMGETQYF. The DNA of the CDR3 is TGTGCCAGCAGCCCCCAGGGAATGGGGGAGACCCAGTACTTC.

The V and J genes are TRBV11-1 and TRBJ2-1; D is unresolved. This CDR3 is 13 amino acids long. Germline assignment: CDR1 SGHAT and CDR2 FQDESV (reference sequence). V lost 6 bases to trimming and J lost 5 bases, with 11 bases between them. CDR3 amino acids: CASSSDRNNEQFF. CDR3 DNA sequence: TGTGCCAGCAGTTCAGACCGTAACAATGAGCAGTTCTTC.

There are a few counts of this clonotype. The chain joins TRBV7-2 to TRBJ1-2, with 12 bases lining up with TRBD1. Germline V gene lookup returns CDR1 SGHTA and CDR2 FQGNSA. This CDR3 has 17 residues. The junction had 11 bases not matched to a gene; V was cut back by 5 bases and J by 4 bases. The CDR3 sequence is CASSQTRDRGRGYGYTF. CDR3 sequence (DNA): TGTGCCAGCAGCCAAACCCGGGACAGGGGGCGAGGCTATGGCTACACCTTC.

This rearrangement joins TRBV11-2 to TRBJ2-7, with D possibly matching TRBD2 (6 bases). V lost 5 bases and J 0 bases, leaving 17 bases between the germline ends. CDR3 length equals 16 residues. Germline V lookup: CDR1 SGHAT, CDR2 FQNNGV. The CDR3, as DNA: TGTGCCAGCAGCGTATCGGTAGCGGAAAGCTCCTACGAGCAGTACTTC. Translating it yields CASSVSVAESSYEQYF.

This clonotype was observed a handful of times. The J gene is TRBJ2-1, the V gene TRBV29-1, with TRBD1 identical over 8 bases. CDR3 size: 17 residues. With V trimmed by 3 bases and J by 7 bases, 17 bases remained unmatched. Germline V CDR1 and CDR2: SQVTM, ANQGSEA. The CDR3 protein is CSVEPFVRTGFGNEQFF. For the CDR3, the DNA is TGCAGCGTTGAGCCATTCGTCAGGACAGGGTTCGGAAATGAGCAGTTCTTC.